This note documents a single T cell receptor beta chain sequence. This clonotype appeared many times. Its antigen is still unknown. No much larger clonotype is one base removed from it; base qualities were not supplied. Graves' hyperthyroidism was defined as stable when no progression to ophthalmopathy occurred over 18 months of follow-up. The hyperthyroidism patients were between 18 and 65 years old and newly diagnosed, with a disease duration of less than 2 months. Patients with uncontrolled infections, other autoimmune diseases, pregnancy or lactation were excluded. Diagnoses relied on clinical symptoms, serum thyroxine and TRAb, thyroid ultrasound and orbital computed tomography. PBMCs were separated from roughly 10 ml of fresh peripheral blood using Ficoll-Paque density gradient centrifugation. Total RNA was extracted using Trizol reagent, and RNA quality was assessed on an Agilent 2100 Bioanalyzer.

This entry comes from a study of T cells in Graves' hyperthyroidism and ophthalmopathy (dated by TCRdb to about 2019). The study in broad terms: Peripheral blood was collected at initial diagnosis, before any treatment. A discovery cohort of roughly 96 patients, approximately 44 with Graves' ophthalmopathy and approximately 57 with stable Graves' hyperthyroidism, was used to find distinguishing TCR V-J signatures. Prospective prediction of ophthalmopathy was tested in an independent validation cohort consisting of roughly 20 hyperthyroidism patients and some 15 patients who later progressed to ophthalmopathy. The 75 to 100 discovery patients were divided at random into training and test sets in a 7:3 ratio. In addition, the study compared T-cell repertoires in thyroid tissue and in blood from about six Graves' hyperthyroidism patients. After blood sampling, hyperthyroidism patients were treated with methimazole at a starting dose of 30 mg daily, and ophthalmopathy patients were treated with high-dose intravenous methylprednisolone. According to the paper, TCR Vbeta CDR3 sequencing was carried out on approximately 140 peripheral blood samples, which came from over 40 ophthalmopathy, around 75 hyperthyroidism and about 17 progressor patients. The paper's findings and limits, for the study overall: A model built on a 13 V-J signature distinguished ophthalmopathy from stable hyperthyroidism, reaching roughly 88% sensitivity and 81.08% specificity in cross-validation and 80%/75% in testing. Most expanded thyroid clonotypes (frequency above 0.001) were also detected in blood, a finding suggesting that blood repertoires may reflect thyroid immune responses. Sample size was not statistically predetermined, and blinding of investigators to group allocation was not performed. In validation, progression to ophthalmopathy was predicted by the model with roughly 71% sensitivity and around 76% specificity, a median of approximately 6.5 months before onset.

TCR beta CDR3 regions were amplified from RNA transcripts. A first-round RT-PCR of the TCR CDR3 used the HTBI primer set with the Qiagen OneStep RT-PCR kit. Libraries were constructed in a second round of multiplex PCR, after which size selection and purification were carried out. Libraries were sequenced paired-end with 100 bp reads on an Illumina HiSeq2000. Per the authors' processing: SOAPnuke was used to process the raw data, removing reads that contained adapters or uncalled bases, had a mean Phred below 15, or lacked an exact match to the constant primer or identifier. High-quality paired reads were merged using COPE v1.2.5, and each unique nucleotide sequence was defined as a clonotype. Clonotypes were aligned to IMGT TRBV, TRBD and TRBJ reference segments using MiTCR v1.1. The analysis included only V-J combinations with a frequency above 0.0001, which together covered more than 98% of the repertoires. A TCS score was defined as the ratio of F50 (clonal expansion) to E x V (chaos), with BLOSUM62-based TCRdist applied between CDR3 peptides within each V-J. Welch's t-statistics and random forest reduced around 510 V-J features to roughly 13, which were used in a naive Bayes classifier (R e1071). Starting from the raw public reads, TCRdb applied fastp trimming at Q25, assembled clones with MiXCR and retained in-frame beta chains. CDR3 protein sequences are deduplicated, and each keeps its most common genes and DNA. The V and J calls were not made by the authors but by TCRdb's processing. Recorded for this sample are roughly 380,000 distinct CDR3 sequences; 11% to 15% of them occurred a single time. The top ten hold 9.5% to 12% of the sample.

Cut back by 0 bases and 4 bases, the V and J ends lie 12 bases apart. CDR1 is given as DFQATT and CDR2 as SNEGSKA, both from the germline V gene (reference sequence). From cysteine to phenylalanine, the CDR3 is 15 amino acids long. CDR3 DNA only is kept here, 45 bases in frame from base 1. This sequence originates from a woman aged 60-70 years with Graves' hyperthyroidism. The chain is assembled from TRBV20-1 and TRBJ1-4; the D gene remains uncertain. The source material was blood. The CDR3: CSARDFGRHNEKLFF. The nucleotide sequence reads as follows: TGCAGTGCTAGAGATTTCGGGAGACATAATGAAAAACTGTTTTTT.